The clone carrying this T cell receptor (beta chain) has more than one count but fewer than ten. The data belong to a study of identical twins. The CDR3 contains 14 residues. Germline V lookup: CDR1 SGHTA, CDR2 FQGNSA. Trimming pared 5 bases from V and 4 bases from J, leaving 14 bases between. A single record per CDR3 protein comes from TCRdb applying MiXCR to the 5' RACE reads. The profile shows roughly 470,000 distinct CDR3 sequences, 13% to 15% of them singletons. These data also formed part of another study, on yellow fever vaccine responses in identical twins.

Sequenced input: CD4+ T cells sorted from blood. The chain employs TRBV7-2 and TRBJ1-1, with D possibly being TRBD1 (6 bases). This TCR came from a woman aged 18-29 years in good health. The CDR3 coding sequence is TGTGCCAGCAGCGGTAATCGAGGGGGCACTGAAGCTTTCTTT. This encodes CASSGNRGGTEAFF.